These T cell receptor beta chains were read from a single sample in a study of cytomegalovirus exposure and HLA in healthy donors. Clones were read by immunoSEQ multiplex PCR, and TCRdb kept only the in-frame ones, dropping some. The sample records around 94,000 clones, approximately 80% being singletons. Material: PBMCs. Receptor source: a human donor in good health. Each CDR3 is given with its conserved first and last residue. A D gene is named only where the DNA matches it firmly. Some rows mark clone size as missing; the rest say once, few, many or name a class of expanded clone.

DNA,CDR3,size,J,V,D
TGTGCCAGCAGTTCACGACAGGGGTACGAGCAGTACTTC,CASSSRQGYEQYF,-,TRBJ2-7,TRBV2,TRBD1
TGTGCCAGCAGTTCTTGGGGGGGGACAGGAGGCAATCAGCCCCAGCATTTT,CASSSWGGTGGNQPQHF,-,TRBJ1-5,TRBV27,TRBD1
TGTGCCAGCAGCCAAGAGGGACTAGTCTCCGAGCAGTACTTC,CASSQEGLVSEQYF,few,TRBJ2-7,TRBV4-2,TRBD2
TGTGCCAGCAGCTCTGGGCCTTCCTACGAGCAGTACTTC,CASSSGPSYEQYF,-,TRBJ2-7,TRBV7-9,-
TGTGCCACCCGGCCAGGGCCCCCACGGAATGAGCAGTTCTTC,CATRPGPPRNEQFF,-,TRBJ2-1,TRBV15,-
TGTGCCAGCAGTTGGGGGGGCGAGAACACTGAAGCTTTCTTT,CASSWGGENTEAFF,-,TRBJ1-1,TRBV6-6,-
TGTGCCAGCCGGACAGCGAACACTGAAGCTTTCTTT,CASRTANTEAFF,-,TRBJ1-1,TRBV6-5,-
TGTGCCACCAGCAGTCACCCGAACGGGGAGAACACTGAAGCTTTCTTT,CATSSHPNGENTEAFF,few,TRBJ1-1,TRBV15,-
TGCGCCAGCAGCTGGACAGGGTTCACTGAAGCTTTCTTT,CASSWTGFTEAFF,few,TRBJ1-1,TRBV5-1,TRBD1
TGTGCCAGCAGCCGGAGGAGAGGGCCGGGGAACTATGGCTACACCTTC,CASSRRRGPGNYGYTF,-,TRBJ1-2,TRBV7-2,-
TGCGCCAGCCGACAGGCCTCTGGGGAGGAAAAACTGTTTTTT,CASRQASGEEKLFF,-,TRBJ1-4,TRBV5-1,-
TGTGCCAGCAGCCAAGAATCAGGGAATTATGGCTACACCTTC,CASSQESGNYGYTF,few,TRBJ1-2,TRBV4-2,-
TGCGCCAGCAGCCTCAAGACTAGCGGCAACACAGATACGCAGTATTTT,CASSLKTSGNTDTQYF,-,TRBJ2-3,TRBV4-3,TRBD2
TGTGCCAGTAGTATAGCGCGGACTAGCGGGATATATGAGCAGTTCTTC,CASSIARTSGIYEQFF,-,TRBJ2-1,TRBV19,TRBD2
TGTGCCAGCAGTTCCCCCCTGGGGGCGCCTAACTATGGCTACACCTTC,CASSSPLGAPNYGYTF,-,TRBJ1-2,TRBV6-6,-
TGCGCCAGCAGCTTGGGTATCTCGAGCACCAATGAGCAGTTCTTC,CASSLGISSTNEQFF,-,TRBJ2-1,TRBV5-1,-
TGCGCCAGCAGTCCGTCCGGGACAGGGATTTACGAGCAGTACTTC,CASSPSGTGIYEQYF,-,TRBJ2-7,TRBV5-1,TRBD1
TGTGCCTGGAGTGTACGGCAGGGGAGCTCGAACACTGAAGCTTTCTTT,CAWSVRQGSSNTEAFF,-,TRBJ1-1,TRBV30,-
TGTGCCAGTAGTATCCGGGGGGAGAACACTGAAGCTTTCTTT,CASSIRGENTEAFF,-,TRBJ1-1,TRBV19,-
TGCGCCAGCAGCACCGGGTCTGGGAATGAGCAGTTCTTC,CASSTGSGNEQFF,-,TRBJ2-1,TRBV5-1,-
TGCGCCAGCAGCCAAGATCGGACTAGCCTGGTTTACTTC,CASSQDRTSLVYF,-,TRBJ2-7,TRBV4-1,TRBD2
TGCAGCGTGACCCCGACAGGGGGTTTAGATACGCAGTATTTT,CSVTPTGGLDTQYF,-,TRBJ2-3,TRBV29-1,TRBD1
TGTGCCAGCAGTTCTACAGATACGCAGTATTTT,CASSSTDTQYF,-,TRBJ2-3,TRBV6-6,-
TGTGCCAGCAGCTTGACAGGCCACACAGATACGCAGTATTTT,CASSLTGHTDTQYF,-,TRBJ2-3,TRBV5-4,-
TGTGCCAGCAGTTCTAGACTAGAGAGCACCGGGGAGCTGTTTTTT,CASSSRLESTGELFF,few,TRBJ2-2,TRBV6-5,-
TGTGCCAGCAGTGTGGGCACCGGCACTGAAGCTTTCTTT,CASSVGTGTEAFF,once,TRBJ1-1,TRBV6-4,-
TGTGCCAGCAGTTTATCGTTCGGGGGGCGTACCGGGGAGCTGTTTTTT,CASSLSFGGRTGELFF,-,TRBJ2-2,TRBV27,-
TGTGCCAGTAGTATGTATCCAGGCTCCTACGAGCAGTACTTC,CASSMYPGSYEQYF,-,TRBJ2-7,TRBV19,-
TGTGCCAGCAGCCTCAGCGGGGGCTACGAGCAGTACTTC,CASSLSGGYEQYF,few,TRBJ2-7,TRBV27,TRBD2
TGCAGCGTTCTTTCGGGAGGGGAGCAGTACTTC,CSVLSGGEQYF,-,TRBJ2-7,TRBV29-1,TRBD2
TGTGCCAGCAGACAGGGAGATTTGGGCAATCAGCCCCAGCATTTT,CASRQGDLGNQPQHF,-,TRBJ1-5,TRBV2,-
TGTGCCAGCAGCTTAGGGGGGCGGGGGGGCAATAATGAGCAGTTCTTC,CASSLGGRGGNNEQFF,-,TRBJ2-1,TRBV7-2,TRBD2
TGTGCCAGCCCCCCAGGGGCGGTGAACACTGAAGCTTTCTTT,CASPPGAVNTEAFF,-,TRBJ1-1,TRBV5-4,-
TGTGCCAGTAGTATTTCAGGGGGAGATACGCAGTATTTT,CASSISGGDTQYF,few,TRBJ2-3,TRBV19,TRBD1
TGTGCCAGCAGTGAAGGTGACTTTTCCTCCTACGAGCAGTACTTC,CASSEGDFSSYEQYF,-,TRBJ2-7,TRBV6-1,-
TGTGCCAGCAGCCTTTCAGGGATGTGGAATCAGCCCCAGCATTTT,CASSLSGMWNQPQHF,-,TRBJ1-5,TRBV7-2,-
TGTGCCATTACTCACAGGCCCGGGGAGCTGTTTTTT,CAITHRPGELFF,-,TRBJ2-2,TRBV19,-
TGTGCCAGCACCGCCGGGACAGGGGGAAATCAGCCCCAGCATTTT,CASTAGTGGNQPQHF,-,TRBJ1-5,TRBV6-1,TRBD1
TGTGCCAGCTCACCAGAACCCTTCAGGGAGCAGTTCTTC,CASSPEPFREQFF,-,TRBJ2-1,TRBV18,-
TGTGCCAGCAGTTACAGGGTTGCGGCTGAAGCTTTCTTT,CASSYRVAAEAFF,-,TRBJ1-1,TRBV27,-
TGCAGCGTTGATGGCCAGAGCACAGATACGCAGTATTTT,CSVDGQSTDTQYF,-,TRBJ2-3,TRBV29-1,-
TGTGCCAGCAGCTATCAGGGTAACTATGGCTACACCTTC,CASSYQGNYGYTF,-,TRBJ1-2,TRBV5-6,-
TGTGCCAGCAGCCTTAGCGGGAAAGACACCGGGGAGCTGTTTTTT,CASSLSGKDTGELFF,-,TRBJ2-2,TRBV9,TRBD2
TGTGCCAGCAGCGTAGAAGGTAGCGGGGGCTTCGGCACGCAGTATTTT,CASSVEGSGGFGTQYF,few,TRBJ2-3,TRBV9,TRBD2
TGTGCCAGCAGCTTAGTCCCGAGGACAGGGAACACTGAAGCTTTCTTT,CASSLVPRTGNTEAFF,-,TRBJ1-1,TRBV7-8,TRBD1
TGTGCCTGGAGCGGGGCAGGGGACTATGGCTACACCTTC,CAWSGAGDYGYTF,few,TRBJ1-2,TRBV30,-
TGTGCCAGCTCACCAGGCAGGGGGCTTAATTCACCCCTCCACTTT,CASSPGRGLNSPLHF,once,TRBJ1-6,TRBV18,TRBD1
TGCGCCAGCAGCTCGCCATCCGGGACTAGCGGGACCACTTGGGCCAAAAACATTCAGTACTTC,CASSSPSGTSGTTWAKNIQYF,few,TRBJ2-4,TRBV5-1,TRBD2
TGTGCCAGCAGTCCGACAGGGGGGACCTATGGCTACACCTTC,CASSPTGGTYGYTF,-,TRBJ1-2,TRBV28,TRBD1
TGTGCCAGTAGTATCGGACAGGGGGCAGGTAGCAATCAGCCCCAGCATTTT,CASSIGQGAGSNQPQHF,-,TRBJ1-5,TRBV19,TRBD1
TGTGCCAGCAGCTCCGGGTTTTGGACTAGCGGGTACGAGCAGTACTTC,CASSSGFWTSGYEQYF,-,TRBJ2-7,TRBV5-8,TRBD2
TGCGCCAGCAGCCAAGGCACAAGGGGCTATGGCTACACCTTC,CASSQGTRGYGYTF,-,TRBJ1-2,TRBV4-3,-
TGTGCCAGCAAACCGGGTGGGGCCTCCTACGAGCAGTACTTC,CASKPGGASYEQYF,few,TRBJ2-7,TRBV6-1,-
TGTGCCAGCAGCTTAGTAGGGACAGCTGGAAACACCATATATTTT,CASSLVGTAGNTIYF,-,TRBJ1-3,TRBV7-9,TRBD1
TGTGCCAGCAGGTTAAACAGGCAGAACACTGAAGCTTTCTTT,CASRLNRQNTEAFF,-,TRBJ1-1,TRBV27,-
TGTGCCAGCAGCTCCTCGCTAGCGGGAGCGGAGGGCTACGAGCAGTACTTC,CASSSSLAGAEGYEQYF,-,TRBJ2-7,TRBV5-6,TRBD2
TGTGCCAGCAGCCAAGATCTTGGGACAGGGGGCCACGAGCAGTACTTC,CASSQDLGTGGHEQYF,-,TRBJ2-7,TRBV14,TRBD1
TGTGCCAGCAGCTACAGGGTAGACCGCAATGAGCAGTTCTTC,CASSYRVDRNEQFF,once,TRBJ2-1,TRBV7-6,-
TGTGCCAGCAGCTTAGGTCCTGGTGGACAGGGCAGCACCGGGGAGCTGTTTTTT,CASSLGPGGQGSTGELFF,-,TRBJ2-2,TRBV7-6,TRBD1